This T cell receptor (beta chain) originates from a study of blood T cells in healthy people across ages (dated by TCRdb to between 2015 and 2017). Study-wide context: In model experiments, template switching captured roughly one uniquely barcoded TCR beta cDNA molecule for every two T cells. Age-related changes in TCR beta repertoire diversity were measured in the study by deep sequencing normalized with unique cDNA molecular identifiers. Two additional independent replicas of 1 million unique cDNA reads from the same blood draw were analyzed for two donors (one aged 18 to 30 and one aged 80 or older). Four age groups were formed from the donors: young (average approximately 15 years), middle-aged (more than 35), aged (about 68) and long-lived (about 75). To avoid experimental bias, donors of different ages were randomly spread across the sequencing lanes.

With respect to this clonotype: Its target antigen remains unknown. One base away there is no much larger clone; base qualities are not given.

Library construction relied on 5' RACE. TCRdb names Illumina HiSeq 2500 as the instrument used. A second PCR of about 7 to 12 cycles was run with a J-beta primer mix and a sample-barcoded 5' primer. A unique molecular identifier was introduced onto each TCR beta cDNA molecule by a template-switch 5' adaptor carrying 12 random nucleotides. Each sample yielded at least 3 million CDR3-containing paired-end reads. First-strand cDNA synthesis was performed from all RNA using the Mint cDNA synthesis kit, with priming by a TRBC-specific oligonucleotide. Following uracil-DNA glycosylase treatment, a first 18-cycle PCR with universal primers M1SS and BC2_uni_R was performed on all cDNA. In the authors' own workflow: Normalization of each sample was performed by random selection of 1 million high-quality reads, each carrying a distinct molecular identifier. Reads sharing molecular identifiers were discarded rather than binned into consensus sequences. MiTCR, run with a Q25 quality threshold and the strictest error-elimination algorithm, handled CDR3 identification, clonotype clustering and error correction. Lower-bound total TCR beta diversity was estimated with a nonparametric unseen species model using Euler transformation. TCRdb ran its own pipeline on the public reads, namely fastp trimming at Q25 and MiXCR clone calling, and kept in-frame beta chains. Rows with a matching CDR3 protein are joined into one entry that keeps the most common DNA and genes. None of the V and J calls come from the authors' own analysis; TCRdb made them. The sample yields around 1,500,000 distinct CDR3 sequences; 28% were counted once. The ten largest clones take up about 8% of the sample.

Systemically healthy Caucasian individuals from Russia, about 38 in total and aged about 6 to 100 years, were included as donors. Approximately 9.7 milliliters of peripheral blood were drawn from each donor into EDTA-treated Vacutainer tubes. Ficoll-Paque density-gradient centrifugation was used to isolate PBMCs, with at least 6 million obtained per sample. Total RNA, at least 5 micrograms per sample, was extracted from PBMCs with Trizol reagent. Naive CD45RAhigh/CD27high T cell percentages were measured by flow cytometry on a PBMC aliquot from every donor. What the work shows at the level of the full study, not this receptor alone: Bulk unsorted PBMC profiling prevented conclusive comparison of naive and antigen-experienced compartments. Because the CMV infection status of the donors was unknown, age-related changes in expanded clonotypes may potentially have been confounded. Compared with the aged group, more naive CD4+ T cells, fewer expanded clones and increased TCR diversity were shown by the long-lived group, suggesting age selection. Observed TCR beta diversity correlated strongly with the percentage of naive T cells measured by flow cytometry. Estimates of total diversity based on one million sequenced T cells were considered lower bounds and underestimates. As age increased, observed TCR beta diversity per million T cells dropped in a roughly linear way, and a significant reduction was already evident by age around 41.

The TCR comes from a woman in her twenties or thirties in good health. What was sequenced was blood.

The DNA sequence reads TGTGCCAGCAGCCAAGATGACAGAACTAACTATGGCTACACCTTC. Its coded protein is CASSQDDRTNYGYTF. Recombination connected TRBV3-1 to TRBJ1-2; the D gene is possibly TRBD1, with 5 bases matching. The germline V gene (reference sequence) yields LGHDT for CDR1 and YNNKEL for CDR2. Measured from the cysteine to the phenylalanine, the CDR3 is 15 residues long. Kept here is only the CDR3 DNA, which spans 45 bases and is read in frame from base 1. V is shortened by 0 bases, J by 0 bases, and the region joining them spans 8 bases.